Following are 7 T cell receptor beta chains from one sample sequenced in a study of post-analysis software for immune sequencing data. Their cognate antigens are unknown. Study-wide findings and caveats: Higher frequency in patients than in controls was seen for about five TRBV segments, with TRBV5-6, TRBV5-1 and TRBV20-1 among them.

cDNA libraries of TCR beta carried unique molecular identifiers. TCRdb reanalysed the PCR reads using MiXCR and keeps one entry per CDR3 protein. In the table there are about 680,000 distinct CDR3 sequences, about 60% of which are singletons. Sequenced material: blood. These receptor sequences come from a girl aged 2 to 10 with multiple sclerosis.

The chain links TRBV7-2 to TRBJ2-1, with 8 bases lining up with TRBD2. Losses at the gene ends were 2 bases for V and 4 bases for J; bases not matched to a gene: 4. Germline CDR1 and CDR2: SGHTA and FQGNSA. This CDR3 spans 15 amino acids. CDR3 region: CASSLKSGGYNEQFF. The CDR3 DNA follows: TGTGCCAGCAGCTTAAAAAGCGGGGGTTACAATGAGCAGTTCTTC.

This clonotype was counted once. The chain is built from TRBV6-5 and TRBJ2-5; TRBD1 aligns across 10 bases. V lost 4 bases and J lost 1; bases outside the gene matches: 15. This CDR3 has 19 amino acids. The germline CDR1 and CDR2 sequences are MNHEY and SVGAGI. The CDR3 region has the DNA TGTGCCAGCAGTTGGGGGGTGACAGGGGGCGCAAAATTCCAAGAGACCCAGTACTTC. It codes for CASSWGVTGGAKFQETQYF.

DNA for the CDR3: TGCAGGCCAAGCACAGATACGCAGTATTTT. Protein: CRPSTDTQYF. The chain joins TRBV29-1 to TRBJ2-3, with unresolved D. This CDR3 comprises 10 residues. Germline V gene sequence: CDR1 SQVTM, CDR2 ANQGSEA.

The V call is TRBV10-2, the J call TRBJ1-1; no reliable D call. Germline loops: CDR1 WSHSY, CDR2 SAAADI. This CDR3 has 12 amino acids. V lost 6 bases and J 2 bases, leaving 7 bases between the germline ends. CDR3 residues: CASRTLNTEAFF. The CDR3 nucleotides are TGCGCCAGCAGGACACTTAACACTGAAGCTTTCTTT.

CDR3 sequence (DNA): TGTGCCCTCAGCAGGAAAGCCGGGACAGGACAGAATGAGCAGTTCTTC. It codes for CALSRKAGTGQNEQFF. This rearrangement joins TRBV5-6 to TRBJ2-1; 8 nucleotides match TRBD1. Germline V gene data show CDR1 as SGHDT and CDR2 as YYEEEE. CDR3 size: 16 residues. V dropped 10 bases and J dropped 7; count of bases not matched to a gene: 19.

The CDR3 nucleotides are TGTGCCAGCAGTCAACAGGGGGCACTTCAGCCCCAGCATTTT. It yields the protein CASSQQGALQPQHF. V is TRBV12-3 or TRBV12-4 and J is TRBJ1-5; 9 bases fit TRBD1. The J segment lost 6 bases and the V segment lost 5 bases, leaving 5 bases of the junction unmatched. The CDR3 length is 14 residues.

This clonotype was seen a few times. The chain joins TRBV12-3 or TRBV12-4 to TRBJ1-2; perhaps TRBD1 as D (5 bases). The CDR3 is 14 amino acids. V dropped 1 base and J dropped 0 bases, with 6 bases sitting between them. The CDR3 is CASSLEGTNYGYTF. CDR3 coding DNA: TGTGCCAGCAGTTTAGAGGGGACTAACTATGGCTACACCTTC.